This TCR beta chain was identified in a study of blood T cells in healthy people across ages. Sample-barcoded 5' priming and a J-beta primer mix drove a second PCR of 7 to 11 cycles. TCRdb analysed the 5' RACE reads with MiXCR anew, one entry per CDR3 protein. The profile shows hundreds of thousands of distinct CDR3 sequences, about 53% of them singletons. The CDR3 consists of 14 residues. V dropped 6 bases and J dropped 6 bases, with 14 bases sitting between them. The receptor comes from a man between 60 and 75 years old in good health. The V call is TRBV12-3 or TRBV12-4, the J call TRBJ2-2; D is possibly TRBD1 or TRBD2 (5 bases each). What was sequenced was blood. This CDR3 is CASRWDRRAGELFF. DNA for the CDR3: TGTGCCAGCAGGTGGGACCGGCGGGCCGGGGAGCTGTTTTTT.